This note documents a single T cell receptor (beta chain) sequence. Profiled with immunoSEQ multiplex PCR; TCRdb holds only in-frame clones, not every one. Among some 190,000 clones, approximately 85% were seen once, and the ten largest hold around 4.9%. The data belong to a study of blood T cell repertoires in COVID-19. Study-level information: The United States, Italy and Spain provided the acute and convalescent COVID-19 samples. PBMCs, B-cell-depleted T cells, or T cells were the source of the cDNA or gDNA that made up the material.

The CDR3 spans 15 residues. V trimming: 6 bases; J trimming: 0 bases; junction bases outside the gene matches: 6. Germline V CDR1 and CDR2: MNHEY, SVGAGI. The sequence was collected from a woman older than 75 with acute or convalescent COVID-19. The chain uses TRBV6-5 and TRBJ2-7; 9 positions match TRBD2. Sample: peripheral blood. The CDR3 coding sequence is TGTGCCAGCAGCCGTTATAGCGGGAGCTCCTACGAGCAGTACTTC. This sequence encodes CASSRYSGSSYEQYF.